Below, 2 T cell receptor beta chains from the same sample are listed, as sequenced in a study of blood T cell repertoires in COVID-19. Method: immunoSEQ multiplex PCR; TCRdb's copy keeps in-frame clones and lacks some. The sample holds 200,000 to 250,000 clones, 85% to 90% seen once. The sample comprised PBMCs or T cells enriched from blood (not recorded which). Receptors were obtained from a woman aged 18-29 years in a cohort exposed to, infected with or recovered from COVID-19 (not recorded which).

Concerning this clone: This may be a read error: a much more frequent sequence differs by one nucleotide. The chain has TRBV11-3 and TRBJ2-1; 10 bases fit TRBD2. Germline loops: CDR1 SGHNT, CDR2 YENEEA. The CDR3 is made up of 15 amino acids. Trimming at V came to 2 bases and at J to 4 bases, leaving 2 bases not matched to a gene. Here the CDR3 reads CASSLLAGDYNEQFF. In nucleotides, the CDR3 is TGTGCCAGCAGCTTACTAGCGGGAGATTACAATGAGCAGTTCTTC. Complete variable domain (other parts from reference TRBV11-3 and TRBJ2-1): EAGVVQSPRYKIIEKKQPVAFWCNPISGHNTLYWYLQNLGQGPELLIRYENEEAVDDSQLPKDRFSAERLKGVDSTLKIQPAELGDSAVYLCASSLLAGDYNEQFFGPGTRLTVL.

The gene calls are TRBV14 and TRBJ1-1; tentatively, D is TRBD1 (5 bases). Trimming cost V 6 bases and J 3 bases, with 17 bases left between them. CDR1 and CDR2 (germline): SGHDN, FVKESK. The CDR3 loop spans 15 amino acids. CDR3 in amino acids: CASSQMGHKDTEAFF. The CDR3 DNA reads TGTGCCAGCAGTCAGATGGGGCATAAGGACACTGAAGCTTTCTTT.